This T cell receptor beta chain originates from a study of shared clonotypes between healthy human individuals. Study-level background: Donor ages ranged 18 to 49 years: a couple of women, a few men. Whole-study results and caveats: Estimated richness was generally greater in naive than memory subsets. The authors sampled blood alone, and tissue repertoires likely differ.

Only in-frame clones appear in the TCRdb table, and some are missing; sequencing was by immunoSEQ multiplex PCR. Of fewer than 1.6 million clones in the sample, 98% to 99% were seen once. As regards this clone: The target antigen is unknown.

The sequenced material came from naive CD4+ T cells sorted from blood. Specified subset: CD45RA+ positively selected. This clonotype was sampled from a man between 25 and 39 years old in good health.

The CDR3 region is CASSPRSGTGETQYF. In DNA, the CDR3 is TGTGCCAGCTCACCGCGTTCAGGGACTGGGGAGACCCAGTACTTC. The V gene is TRBV18, the J gene TRBJ2-5; a possible D gene is TRBD2 (6 bases). Trimming cost V 3 bases and J 5 bases, with 16 bases left between them. The CDR3 is 15 residues long. From germline, CDR1 is KGHSH and CDR2 LQKENI.